This T cell receptor beta chain was sequenced in a study of T cell responses to AZD1222 COVID-19 vaccine. Study-level points and caveats: Recipients of two AZD1222 doses showed rising Spike-specific TCR breadth and depth. The peak T cell response came first, and repertoires were sampled only after it. Females outnumbered males among donors, who were mostly white British; clonal diversity was possibly underestimated.

The CDR3 spans 16 residues. Trimming took 5 bases from V and 6 from J; bases not matched to a gene: 7. From germline, CDR1 is SGHNT and CDR2 YENEEA. TCRdb's table, derived via immunoSEQ multiplex PCR, lists solely in-frame clones and lacks some. The data show some 110,000 clones, around 88% seen once. As concerns this clone: The antigen is unknown.

The sequences come from peripheral blood, collected on day 0 of AZD1222 vaccination. The receptor comes from an adult in good health. This chain uses TRBV11-3 with TRBJ2-3, with 14 bases fitting TRBD2. The CDR3 DNA sequence: TGTGCCAGCAGCGACGGGACTAGCGGGAGTATGGATACGCAGTATTTT. This codes for CASSDGTSGSMDTQYF.